Listed here are 24 T cell receptor beta chains from one sample, sequenced in a study of blood T cell repertoires in COVID-19. Measured with immunoSEQ multiplex PCR; TCRdb has only the in-frame clones, and not every one. Among about 130,000 clones listed, around 88% were seen once. The sample comprised PBMCs or T cells enriched from blood (not recorded which). All receptors derive from a woman aged 50 to 60 who had recovered from COVID-19.

The chain links TRBV27 to TRBJ1-2; 8 bases match TRBD1. The CDR3 sequence is 14 residues long. V shed 3 bases and J 4 bases; nucleotides not matched to a gene: 4. Germline V gene data show CDR1 as MNHEY and CDR2 as SMNVEV (reference sequence). Here the CDR3 DNA reads TGTGCCAGCAGTTTCCAGGGGGCAGGCTATGGCTACACCTTC. It translates to CASSFQGAGYGYTF.

The V call is TRBV6-5, the J call TRBJ1-1, with D tentatively TRBD1 (5 bases). Germline-derived CDR1 and CDR2 are MNHEY and SVGAGI. The CDR3 extends over 13 amino acids. Deletions cut 5 bases from V and 6 bases from J, with 13 bases between. In nucleotides, the CDR3 is TGTGCCAGCAGTCGGGACTACCTTTCTGAAGCTTTCTTT. Amino acids: CASSRDYLSEAFF.

The chain employs TRBV6-4 and TRBJ1-4; D may be TRBD1 (5 bases). This CDR3 comprises 13 residues. V dropped 4 bases and J dropped 8 bases, with 11 bases sitting between them. The germline gives CDR1 MRHNA, CDR2 SNTAGT. The CDR3 DNA reads TGTGCCAGCAGTGCCAGGGAAGGGGAAAAACTGTTTTTT. Translated, it gives CASSAREGEKLFF.

This chain connects TRBV19 to TRBJ1-3; 8 nucleotides align to TRBD1. The trim removed 1 base at V and 4 bases at J, leaving 9 bases unmatched. Germline assignment: CDR1 LNHDA and CDR2 SQIVND (reference sequence). The CDR3 totals 17 residues. CDR3 loop: CASSIAHGQGVGNTIYF. The CDR3 bases are TGTGCCAGTAGTATAGCCCACGGACAGGGCGTCGGAAACACCATATATTTT.

The gene calls are TRBV25-1 and TRBJ1-3, with D unresolved. The ends were cut back, 2 bases at V and 3 bases at J, with 8 bases in the middle. Per germline, CDR1 MGHDK and CDR2 SYGVNS. The CDR3 has 14 amino acids. The CDR3: CASSERGNGNTIYF. The CDR3 nucleotides are TGTGCCAGCAGTGAACGAGGAAATGGAAACACCATATATTTT.

V usage is TRBV2 and J usage is TRBJ1-1; D might be TRBD1 (5 bases). There are 14 residues in the CDR3. The V end was cut by 0 bases, the J end by 6 bases, with 11 bases between. Germline V CDR1 and CDR2: SNHLY, FYNNEI. The CDR3 loop reads CASSEAPGRSEAFF. In DNA, the CDR3 is TGTGCCAGCAGTGAAGCGCCAGGGCGGTCTGAAGCTTTCTTT.

The rearrangement joins TRBV19 to TRBJ2-6; a weak D match, TRBD1 (6 bases). V was shortened by 6 bases and J by 2 bases, with 20 bases between the two germline ends. CDR3 length equals 18 residues. Germline CDR1 is LNHDA and CDR2 is SQIVND (reference sequence). This CDR3 reads CASRASTGLGTGANVLTF. CDR3 sequence (DNA): TGTGCCAGTAGGGCATCGACAGGATTGGGGACTGGGGCCAACGTCCTGACTTTC.

The chain has TRBV11-2 and TRBJ2-1, with a tentative D call TRBD1 (6 bases). The CDR3 loop spans 13 amino acids. V was pared by 0 bases and J by 8 bases, with 8 bases between. Germline CDR1 SGHAT, CDR2 FQNNGV. The CDR3 reads CASSLDRGDEQFF. The CDR3 DNA is TGTGCCAGCAGCTTAGACAGGGGAGATGAGCAGTTCTTC.

The chain links TRBV9 to TRBJ1-6; TRBD1 matches 8 bases. V was clipped by 4 bases and J by 7 bases; unmatched bases: 10. This CDR3 comprises 16 residues. CDR1 is SGDLS, CDR2 YYNGEE, per germline. The CDR3 DNA reads TGTGCCAGCAGCCCACAGGGGGGGACAGGAAATTCACCCCTCCACTTT. This translates into CASSPQGGTGNSPLHF.

The chain links TRBV24-1 to TRBJ1-3; D remains ambiguous. The CDR3 is 17 residues long. Trimming took off 2 bases at V and 4 bases at J, with 17 bases between the two ends. Germline CDR1 and CDR2: KGHDR and SFDVKD. CDR3 bases: TGTGCCACCAGTGATTATGGAAGCGGACCCTCGGGAAACACCATATATTTT. This sequence encodes CATSDYGSGPSGNTIYF.

This clone was seen more than once but under ten times. DNA of the CDR3: TGTGCCAGCAACCCCTTGGGCGCGGGATATGGCTACACCTTC. Residues: CASNPLGAGYGYTF. The V call is TRBV9, the J call TRBJ1-2; D ambiguous. The CDR3 is 14 amino acids. The V end lost 6 bases, the J end lost 5 bases, and 17 bases lay between the germline ends. Germline V gene data show CDR1 as SGDLS and CDR2 as YYNGEE. The full variable domain, rest sourced from reference TRBV9 and TRBJ1-2, is DSGVTQTPKHLITATGQRVTLRCSPRSGDLSVYWYQQSLDQGLQFLIQYYNGEERAKGNILERFSAQQFPDLHSELNLSSLELGDSALYFCASNPLGAGYGYTFGSGTRLTVV.

This sequence joins TRBV12-3 or TRBV12-4 and TRBJ2-3; D ambiguous. This CDR3 comprises 12 residues. V was trimmed by 3 bases and J by 2 bases, leaving 3 bases between them. The CDR3 nucleotides are TGTGCCAGCAGTTTCGTCACAGATACGCAGTATTTT. As protein: CASSFVTDTQYF.

Only one count was recorded for this clone. The chain combines TRBV15 with TRBJ1-2; possible D gene TRBD1, 6 bases. CDR3 length equals 15 residues. The ends were cut back, 3 bases at V and 4 bases at J, with 15 bases in the middle. Germline CDR1 reads LNHNV; CDR2 reads YYDKDF (reference sequence). The CDR3 sequence is CATSRDLPGAYGYTF. The DNA for the CDR3 is TGTGCCACCAGCAGGGATCTTCCAGGGGCCTATGGCTACACCTTC.

This clone was counted once. CDR3 DNA sequence: TGCAGCGTTGAAGATGACAGCTTTATGAACACTGAAGCTTTCTTT. This codes for CSVEDDSFMNTEAFF. J is TRBJ1-1 and V is TRBV29-1; D might be TRBD1 (5 bases). The V and J ends lost 0 bases and 0 bases respectively, with 11 bases between them. The germline CDR1 and CDR2 sequences are SQVTM and ANQGSEA. The CDR3 has 15 residues. Based on the CDR3 plus reference TRBV29-1 and TRBJ1-1, the full variable domain is SAVISQKPSRDICQRGTSLTIQCQVDSQVTMMFWYRQQPGQSLTLIATANQGSEATYESGFVIDKFPISRPNLTFSTLTVSNMSPEDSSIYLCSVEDDSFMNTEAFFGQGTRLTVV.

This sequence joins TRBV19 and TRBJ1-5; perhaps TRBD1 as D (5 bases). The CDR3 consists of 16 residues. Germline V lookup: CDR1 LNHDA, CDR2 SQIVND (reference sequence). V lost 0 bases and J 2 bases, leaving 11 bases between the germline ends. The CDR3 is CASSIDGRVRNQPQHF. The DNA of the CDR3 is TGTGCCAGTAGTATAGACGGCAGGGTGCGCAATCAGCCCCAGCATTTT.

This chain connects TRBV11-2 to TRBJ1-1; D unclear. Trimming took 1 base from V and 4 from J, leaving 10 bases between them. Germline V gene data show CDR1 as SGHAT and CDR2 as FQNNGV. The CDR3 runs 14 residues. Written as DNA, the CDR3 is TGTGCCAGCAGCTTAGTGGGTGGGAGCACTGAAGCTTTCTTT. Its translation is CASSLVGGSTEAFF.

CDR3 sequence: CSVDSTGGGPSYEQYF. Here the CDR3 DNA reads TGCAGCGTTGATTCTACGGGGGGCGGACCCTCCTACGAGCAGTACTTC. This rearrangement joins TRBV29-1 to TRBJ2-7; D is possibly TRBD2 (7 bases). The V and J ends lost 3 bases and 0 bases respectively, with 18 bases between them. The CDR3 has 16 residues. Germline CDR1 SQVTM, CDR2 ANQGSEA.

The J gene is TRBJ2-1, the V gene TRBV18; TRBD1 is a possible D gene (6 bases). The V end lost 3 bases, the J end lost 14 bases, and 17 bases lay between the germline ends. Germline V gene sequence: CDR1 KGHSH, CDR2 LQKENI. This CDR3 is 13 amino acids long. Written as DNA, the CDR3 is TGTGCCAGCTCACCCGGGGCAGGGGTGAATGAGTTCTTC. This encodes CASSPGAGVNEFF.

The CDR3 DNA follows: TGTGCCAGCAGTCACACCGCAGGAACCTCCTACGAGCAGTACTTC. Translation gives CASSHTAGTSYEQYF. The rearrangement uses TRBV6-5 and TRBJ2-7; unclear D gene. The V gene lost 5 bases and the J gene lost 0 bases, with 14 bases spanning the gap. The germline gives CDR1 MNHEY, CDR2 SVGAGI. The CDR3 covers 15 residues.

The chain joins TRBV4-3 to TRBJ1-5, with a tentative D call TRBD1 (5 bases). V was pared by 0 bases and J by 2 bases, with 11 bases between. The CDR3 is made up of 16 amino acids. The germline CDR1 and CDR2 sequences are LGHNA and YSLEER. CDR3 bases: TGCGCCAGCAGCCAAGACGGAATAGGGGGCAATCAGCCCCAGCATTTT. Protein sequence: CASSQDGIGGNQPQHF.

The rearrangement links TRBV5-1 to TRBJ2-3, with D possibly TRBD2 on 5 matching bases. Germline CDR1 is SGHRS and CDR2 is YFSETQ. The CDR3 covers 19 residues. Trimming stripped 0 bases from V and 0 bases from J, with 20 bases between. The CDR3 nucleotides read TGCGCCAGCAGCTTGGCCAATTCCGGGTTGGGAGCTAGCACAGATACGCAGTATTTT. This codes for CASSLANSGLGASTDTQYF.

This clone has a handful of counts. The V and J genes are TRBV30 and TRBJ1-5; 8 bases match TRBD1. This CDR3 comprises 13 residues. Germline V CDR1 and CDR2: GTSNPN, SVGIG (reference sequence). Trimming at V came to 0 bases and at J to 6 bases, leaving 1 base not matched to a gene. The CDR3 sequence is CAWSVQGAQPQHF. For the CDR3, the DNA is TGTGCCTGGAGTGTTCAGGGGGCTCAGCCCCAGCATTTT.

This rearrangement joins TRBV9 to TRBJ2-5, with 10 bases lining up with TRBD2. The germline CDR1 and CDR2 sequences are SGDLS and YYNGEE. Unmatched junction bases numbered 6, after V lost 5 bases and J lost 5 bases. The CDR3 length is 14 residues. CDR3 region: CASSGNSGGETQYF. CDR3 in DNA: TGTGCCAGCAGTGGGAATAGCGGGGGGGAGACCCAGTACTTC. Full variable domain (outside the CDR3, taken from reference TRBV9 and TRBJ2-5): DSGVTQTPKHLITATGQRVTLRCSPRSGDLSVYWYQQSLDQGLQFLIQYYNGEERAKGNILERFSAQQFPDLHSELNLSSLELGDSALYFCASSGNSGGETQYFGPGTRLLVL.

About this clone: One junction end does not reproduce the germline sequence, and a read error may be involved. V and J are TRBV4-2 and TRBJ2-4, with 8 bases aligning to TRBD2. This CDR3 contains 12 residues. CDR1 and CDR2 (germline): LGHNA, YNFKEQ. CDR3 sequence: CASSLGTRRIDF. CDR3 sequence (DNA): TGTGCCAGCAGCCTCGGGACTAGGCGGATTGACTTC.